One T cell receptor (beta chain) is described in this entry. Its antigen is unknown. With V trimmed by 8 bases and J by 4 bases, 9 bases remained unmatched. From germline, CDR1 is SNHLY and CDR2 FYNNEI. The CDR3 spans 14 residues. The data were obtained in a study of T cell responses to AZD1222 COVID-19 vaccine. Overall study findings and caveats: Reports say nearly half of spike-specific TCRs go after unmutated variant regions. Spike-specific TCR breadth rose after two AZD1222 doses, and depth rose as well.

Sequencing used immunoSEQ multiplex PCR; TCRdb keeps in-frame clones, though not all of them. This sample has about 190,000 clones; about 94% occur once, and the top ten carry approximately 9.6%. The TCR sequence derives from an adult in good health. Sequences were derived from peripheral blood, sampled on day 0 of AZD1222 vaccination. The rearrangement joins TRBV2 to TRBJ1-2, with TRBD1 matching over 8 bases. The CDR3: CASSGRGPIYGYTF. The DNA for the CDR3 is TGTGCCAGCTCCGGCAGGGGGCCTATCTATGGCTACACCTTC.